One sample yielded the 9 T cell receptor beta chains listed below, sequenced in a study of blood T cells in healthy people across ages. For the second PCR, which ran for roughly 6 to 12 cycles, a sample-barcoded 5' primer and a J-beta primer mix were used. TCRdb re-called the 5' RACE reads with MiXCR, one entry per CDR3 protein. Of about a million distinct CDR3 sequences listed, roughly two fifths are singletons. Sequencing used blood. The receptors shown here come from a man aged 18 to 35 in good health.

The chain is built from TRBV7-9 and TRBJ2-7, with 9 positions matching TRBD1. With 4 bases clipped from V and 6 bases from J, the junction kept 13 bases outside the gene matches. The germline CDR1 and CDR2 sequences are SEHNR and FQNEAQ (reference sequence). CDR3 size: 16 residues. DNA for the CDR3: TGTGCCAGCAGCTCCTTAAACTTCGGGACAGGGTTCGAGCAGTACTTC. As protein: CASSSLNFGTGFEQYF.

J is TRBJ2-1 and V is TRBV12-3 or TRBV12-4; 8 nucleotides line up with TRBD1. Gene TRBJ2-7 matches the end of the DNA better, so the J call may be wrong. This CDR3 has 16 residues. The CDR3 here is CASSRSGGSSYNEQYF. The CDR3 DNA reads TGTGCCAGCAGTCGCTCAGGGGGCAGCTCCTACAATGAGCAGTACTTC.

This chain joins TRBV29-1 and TRBJ1-4; D uncertain. Germline CDR1 SQVTM, CDR2 ANQGSEA. CDR3 length equals 13 residues. Trimming removed 7 bases from V and 4 bases from J, with 13 bases in between. This CDR3 reads CSAAPGGNEKLFF. The CDR3, as DNA: TGCAGCGCCGCACCGGGTGGTAATGAAAAACTGTTTTTT.

There are a few counts of this clonotype. V is TRBV5-1 and J is TRBJ2-1, with a tentative D call TRBD1 (6 bases). CDR1 is SGHRS, CDR2 YFSETQ, per germline. CDR3 length equals 14 residues. V lost 1 base and J lost 7, with 12 bases in between. The CDR3 DNA reads as TGCGCCAGCAGCTTGTACAGGGCCGCTAATGAGCAGTTCTTC. Translation: CASSLYRAANEQFF.

V usage is TRBV7-8 and J usage is TRBJ1-1; D ambiguous. The CDR3 extends over 18 amino acids. Trimming left V 2 bases short and J 0 bases short, with 19 bases between. Germline CDR1 reads SGHVS; CDR2 reads FQNEAQ. The chain's CDR3 is CASSLPESARILNTEAFF. CDR3 in DNA: TGTGCCAGCAGCTTACCAGAGTCCGCGAGAATATTGAACACTGAAGCTTTCTTT.

The CDR3: CATSRGGEGANVLTF. CDR3 nucleotide sequence: TGTGCCACCAGCAGGGGGGGGGAAGGGGCCAACGTCCTGACTTTC. The chain links TRBV15 to TRBJ2-6, with 7 nucleotides matching TRBD2. V shed 3 bases, J shed 4 bases, and the junction held 3 bases outside the gene matches. This CDR3 is 15 amino acids long. Looked up from germline, CDR1 is LNHNV and CDR2 is YYDKDF (reference sequence).

In its sample, this clonotype was seen a few times. V usage is TRBV7-2 and J usage is TRBJ1-2; tentative D call: TRBD1 (5 bases). CDR1 and CDR2 from the germline V gene are SGHTA and FQGNSA. V was pared by 5 bases and J by 4 bases, with 14 bases between. The CDR3 runs to 14 residues. The CDR3, as DNA: TGTGCCAGCAGCCCTTCGACAGACGTCTATGGCTACACCTTC. It translates to CASSPSTDVYGYTF. The entire variable domain, with the rest obtained from reference TRBV7-2 and TRBJ1-2, is as follows: GAGVSQSPSNKVTEKGKDVELRCDPISGHTALYWYRQSLGQGLEFLIYFQGNSAPDKSGLPSDRFSAERTGGSVSTLTIQRTQQEDSAVYLCASSPSTDVYGYTFGSGTRLTVV.

The rearrangement uses TRBV10-2 and TRBJ1-3; D is unresolved. This CDR3 contains 13 residues. Germline-derived CDR1 and CDR2 are WSHSY and SAAADI. Trimming pared 6 bases from V and 0 bases from J, leaving 6 bases between. CDR3 sequence (DNA): TGCGCCAGCAGGGCTACCTCTGGAAACACCATATATTTT. Translation gives CASRATSGNTIYF.

V is TRBV12-3 or TRBV12-4 and J is TRBJ1-1; the match to TRBD1 covers 7 bases. The CDR3 runs to 13 residues. Trimming took 9 bases from V and 2 from J; bases not matched to a gene: 6. This CDR3 is CASLTGANTEAFF. In nucleotides, the CDR3 is TGTGCCAGTCTAACAGGGGCCAACACTGAAGCTTTCTTT.